This TCR beta chain derives from a study of regulatory T cells in long-lasting Graves disease. Assembly of TCR beta libraries relied on iRepertoire HTBI primers together with Arm-PCR of CDR3 regions. TCRdb re-called the multiplex PCR reads with MiXCR, one entry per CDR3 protein. This table has around 480,000 distinct CDR3 sequences, around 15% appearing once. The time point was: newly diagnosed GD, antithyroid drugs for less than 3 months. RNA from PBMCs was the source of the TCR library. Criteria from the American Thyroid Association guidelines were applied to diagnose Graves' disease. At least ten counts were recorded for this clonotype. A further study also used this sample, focusing on T cells in Graves' hyperthyroidism and ophthalmopathy.

This clonotype was sampled from a middle-aged man with Graves disease. The sample was peripheral blood mononuclear cells (PBMCs), taken at new diagnosis, from a patient treated with antithyroid drugs.

The CDR3 here is CASSPVAEGTQYF. The DNA of the CDR3 is TGTGCCAGCAGCCCCGTAGCGGAGGGGACCCAGTACTTC. The chain carries TRBV11-2 and TRBJ2-5; weak D call: TRBD2 (6 bases). The germline V gene encodes CDR1 SGHAT and CDR2 FQNNGV. Trimming took 5 bases from V and 7 from J, leaving 14 bases between them. The CDR3 runs to 13 residues.